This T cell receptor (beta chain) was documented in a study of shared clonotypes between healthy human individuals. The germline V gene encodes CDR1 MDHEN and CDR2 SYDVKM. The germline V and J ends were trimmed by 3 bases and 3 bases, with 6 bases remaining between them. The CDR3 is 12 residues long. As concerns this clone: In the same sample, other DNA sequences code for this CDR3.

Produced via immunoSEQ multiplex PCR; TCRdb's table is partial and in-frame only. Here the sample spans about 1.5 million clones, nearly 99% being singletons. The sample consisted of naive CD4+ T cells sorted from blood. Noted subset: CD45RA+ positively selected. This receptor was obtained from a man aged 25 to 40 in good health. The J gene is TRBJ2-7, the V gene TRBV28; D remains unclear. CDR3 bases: TGTGCCAGCAGTTTCCCCTTCTACGAGCAGTACTTC. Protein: CASSFPFYEQYF.